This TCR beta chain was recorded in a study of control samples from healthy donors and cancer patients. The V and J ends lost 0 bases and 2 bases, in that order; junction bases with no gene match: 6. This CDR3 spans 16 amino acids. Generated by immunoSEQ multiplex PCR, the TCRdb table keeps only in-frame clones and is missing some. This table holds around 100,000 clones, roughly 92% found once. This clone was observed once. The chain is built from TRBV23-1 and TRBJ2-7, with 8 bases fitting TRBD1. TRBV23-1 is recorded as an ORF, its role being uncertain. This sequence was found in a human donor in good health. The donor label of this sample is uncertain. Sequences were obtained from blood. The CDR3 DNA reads TGCGCCAGCAGTCAATCGGGGACAGGCGTTACCTACGAGCAGTACTTC. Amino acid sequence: CASSQSGTGVTYEQYF.